The rows below give T cell receptor beta chains drawn from one sample of a study of metastatic and nonmetastatic thyroid tumors. TCRdb re-called clones from the PCR reads using MiXCR. The sample contains 84,000 or so clones, around 7.8% of which appear only once. The sequencing input was blood. The receptors here all came from a female donor with papillary thyroid cancer or a benign thyroid nodule (not recorded which). Some clones in this sample may be carry-over from other donors' samples. Each CDR3 is given with its conserved first and last residue. The D gene is left open where the match is weak. Where a row states a size, it is once, few, many or the class of an expanded clone; other rows omit it.

TRBJ1-1 | many | 14 | NA | TRBV28 | CASSFRKGSTEAFF | TGTGCCAGCAGTTTCCGTAAAGGGAGCACTGAAGCTTTCTTT
TRBJ1-1 | NA | 15 | NA | TRBV7-2 | CASSPRNSRGTEAFF | TGTGCCAGCAGCCCCAGGAACTCGCGTGGCACTGAAGCTTTCTTT
TRBJ1-5 | many | 14 | TRBD1 | TRBV19 | CASSSTGGNQPQHF | TGTGCCAGTAGTAGTACAGGGGGAAATCAGCCCCAGCATTTT
TRBJ2-1 | many | 14 | NA | TRBV5-6 | CASSLEGVVDEQFF | TGTGCCAGCAGCTTGGAGGGCGTAGTGGACGAGCAGTTCTTC
TRBJ1-1 | many | 17 | TRBD1 | TRBV12-3/TRBV12-4 | CASTTLRRQGKNTEAFF | TGTGCCAGCACCACCTTACGCCGACAGGGTAAGAACACTGAAGCTTTCTTT
TRBJ1-2 | many | 16 | TRBD1 | TRBV6-1 | CASSAKGAGGLYGYTF | TGTGCCAGCAGTGCGAAAGGGGCAGGGGGCTTGTATGGCTACACCTTC
TRBJ2-7 | many | 13 | NA | TRBV24-1 | CATSVGQGGEQYF | TGTGCCACCAGTGTAGGGCAGGGGGGCGAGCAGTACTTC
TRBJ2-5 | NA | 15 | NA | TRBV7-9 | CASSLRGTYQETQYF | TGTGCCAGCAGCTTAAGGGGGACGTACCAAGAGACCCAGTACTTC
TRBJ1-2 | many | 15 | TRBD1 | TRBV6-1 | CASSQDRGVNYGYTF | TGTGCCAGCAGTCAGGACAGGGGGGTAAACTATGGCTACACCTTC
TRBJ2-7 | NA | 15 | NA | TRBV9 | CASSVRGDPPHEQYF | TGTGCCAGCAGCGTGAGGGGTGATCCCCCTCACGAGCAGTACTTC
TRBJ1-1 | many | 15 | NA | TRBV4-1 | CASSQIREGADEAFF | TGCGCCAGCAGCCAAATTAGGGAGGGCGCGGATGAAGCTTTCTTT
TRBJ2-5 | many | 14 | NA | TRBV9 | CASSVDSAQETQYF | TGTGCCAGCAGCGTAGATTCGGCACAAGAGACCCAGTACTTC
TRBJ2-5 | NA | 14 | NA | TRBV19 | CASSGELGRETQYF | TGTGCCAGTAGTGGAGAGTTGGGTCGGGAGACCCAGTACTTC
TRBJ2-2 | once | 15 | NA | TRBV30 | CAWSVRWRGTGELFF | TGTGCCTGGAGTGTACGATGGAGAGGCACCGGGGAGCTGTTTTTT
TRBJ1-6 | many | 12 | TRBD1 | TRBV6-1 | CASRQGDSPLHF | TGTGCCAGCCGGCAGGGGGATTCACCCCTCCACTTT
TRBJ1-1 | many | 16 | NA | TRBV5-1 | CASSPRGAGLNTEAFF | TGCGCCAGCAGCCCTCGCGGAGCAGGGTTGAACACTGAAGCTTTCTTT
TRBJ2-7 | NA | 17 | TRBD1 | TRBV9 | CASSARLGTGAYYEQYF | TGTGCCAGCAGCGCCCGACTTGGGACAGGGGCTTACTACGAGCAGTACTTC
TRBJ1-2 | many | 15 | TRBD1 | TRBV4-1 | CASSQDPGGNYGYTF | TGCGCCAGCAGCCAAGATCCAGGGGGCAACTATGGCTACACCTTC
TRBJ1-6 | NA | 15 | TRBD1 | TRBV30 | CAWGRGLVRNSPLHF | TGTGCCTGGGGCAGGGGGCTGGTAAGGAATTCACCCCTCCACTTT
TRBJ2-7 | many | 19 | TRBD2 | TRBV7-3 | CASSSWGGTSGGLTYEQYF | TGTGCCAGCAGCTCCTGGGGAGGGACTAGCGGGGGACTAACCTACGAGCAGTACTTC
TRBJ2-1 | NA | 14 | NA | TRBV12-5 | CASGLVHQDNEQFF | TGTGCTAGTGGTTTGGTACATCAAGACAATGAGCAGTTCTTC
TRBJ2-1 | many | 14 | TRBD2 | TRBV29-1 | CSVVTSGGQRKQFF | TGCAGCGTCGTGACTAGCGGGGGACAACGGAAGCAGTTCTTC
TRBJ2-7 | few | 14 | NA | TRBV5-4 | CASTHGGGASEQYF | TGTGCCAGCACCCACGGTGGGGGGGCTTCCGAGCAGTACTTC
TRBJ1-5 | many | 15 | TRBD1 | TRBV19 | CASSENRGRVQPQHF | TGTGCCAGTAGCGAGAACAGGGGGCGCGTCCAGCCCCAGCATTTT
TRBJ2-3 | many | 13 | TRBD1 | TRBV14 | CASSQDRGDTQYF | TGTGCCAGCAGCCAAGACAGGGGGGATACGCAGTATTTT
TRBJ2-2 | many | 15 | NA | TRBV24-1 | CATSEEDYDTGELFF | TGTGCCACCAGTGAGGAGGATTATGACACCGGGGAGCTGTTTTTT
TRBJ2-1 | many | 14 | TRBD1 | TRBV19 | CASSLRQGNNEQFF | TGTGCCAGTAGTCTTCGACAGGGGAACAATGAGCAGTTCTTC
TRBJ2-2 | many | 13 | NA | TRBV6-1 | CASSDEYTGELFF | TGTGCCAGCAGTGACGAATACACCGGGGAGCTGTTTTTT
TRBJ2-7 | many | 12 | NA | TRBV19 | CASSIGNMEQYF | TGTGCCAGTAGTATTGGAAATATGGAGCAGTACTTC
TRBJ2-7 | few | 13 | NA | TRBV20-1 | CSARARNTYEQYF | TGCAGTGCTAGAGCGCGGAATACCTACGAGCAGTACTTC
TRBJ2-1 | many | 12 | NA | TRBV7-2 | CASSFSYNEQFF | TGTGCCAGCAGCTTCTCCTACAATGAGCAGTTCTTC
TRBJ1-1 | many | 16 | TRBD1 | TRBV11-2 | CASSSWDRGRSTEAFF | TGTGCCAGCAGCTCGTGGGACAGGGGGCGCTCCACTGAAGCTTTCTTT
TRBJ2-7 | few | 16 | TRBD1 | TRBV28 | CASSQGDRGLTYEQYF | TGTGCCAGCAGTCAGGGTGACAGGGGGCTAACCTACGAGCAGTACTTC